These T cell receptor beta chains were read from a single sample in a study of CD8 T cells in Susac syndrome. A single record per CDR3 protein comes from TCRdb applying MiXCR to the immunoSEQ multiplex PCR reads. The table lists about 140,000 distinct CDR3 sequences, roughly 94% of them singletons. Sequences were obtained from CD4+ T cells from PBMCs. The source of these receptors is a human donor with Susac syndrome. CDR3s include the opening cysteine and the closing phenylalanine or tryptophan. A D gene is named only where the DNA matches it firmly. Rows may omit the clone size; those that give it use once, few, many or a size class.

clone size,V gene,J gene,D gene,CDR3 DNA,CDR3 protein
-,TRBV9,TRBJ2-3,-,TGTGCCAGCAGCCAAAAACAGAGCTACACAGATACGCAGTATTTT,CASSQKQSYTDTQYF
-,TRBV5-4,TRBJ2-7,TRBD2,TGTGCCAGCAGCTTAGGAGCGGGGAGCTCCTACGAGCAGTACTTC,CASSLGAGSSYEQYF
-,TRBV4-3,TRBJ1-2,-,TGCGCCAGCAGCCAAGATCCGAGATCCAATCCCTACACCTTC,CASSQDPRSNPYTF
-,TRBV5-1,TRBJ2-7,-,TGCGCCAGCAGCTTGGCGGGAAGGTCCTACGAGCAGTACTTC,CASSLAGRSYEQYF
once,TRBV6-5,TRBJ2-6,-,TGTGCCAGCAGTTACGGCACCCGTGGGGCCAACGTCCTGACTTTC,CASSYGTRGANVLTF
-,TRBV28,TRBJ2-7,-,TGTGCCAGCAGTTTAGAGGAACCGGGCTACGAGCAGTACTTC,CASSLEEPGYEQYF
-,TRBV30,TRBJ1-1,-,TGTGCCTGGAGCCCTCCTCGTGAGGAAGCTTTCTTT,CAWSPPREEAFF
-,TRBV9,TRBJ2-1,-,TGTGCCAGCAGCCCCCGAGGGGACCTAAGTTGGGACAATGAGCAGTTCTTC,CASSPRGDLSWDNEQFF
-,TRBV28,TRBJ2-7,TRBD1,TGTGCCAGCAGCCCCCAGGGGACAGGGGGGAACTACGAGCAGTACTTC,CASSPQGTGGNYEQYF
-,TRBV6-1,TRBJ1-2,-,TGTGCCAGCAGTGAATACCACCGCAGTGGATACTATGGCTACACCTTC,CASSEYHRSGYYGYTF
-,TRBV15,TRBJ2-4,TRBD2,TGTGCCACCAGCGCGGGGGGGATAGCCAAAAACATTCAGTACTTC,CATSAGGIAKNIQYF
-,TRBV7-6,TRBJ2-7,-,TGTGCCAGCAGCTTCTTGGGGCAGGGCTACACCTACGAGCAGTACTTC,CASSFLGQGYTYEQYF
-,TRBV3-1,TRBJ1-6,-,TGTGCCAGCAGCCGACAGTATTCACCCCTCCACTTT,CASSRQYSPLHF
-,TRBV15,TRBJ2-4,-,TGTGCCACCAGCAGAGATCGGTGGGACATTCAGTACTTC,CATSRDRWDIQYF
-,TRBV28,TRBJ1-4,-,TGTGCCAGCAGTTTGATCGGACGGGGTGAAAAACTGTTTTTT,CASSLIGRGEKLFF
-,TRBV29-1,TRBJ1-2,-,TGCAGCGTTGAAGATCGGGGGGACTATGGCTACACCTTC,CSVEDRGDYGYTF
-,TRBV18,TRBJ1-6,TRBD1,TGTGCCAGCTCACCTTCGGGACAGGGTTCACCCCTCCACTTT,CASSPSGQGSPLHF